A single T cell receptor (beta chain) is shown here with its context. Its antigen is not known. CDR3 size: 15 residues. V was cut by 5 bases and J by 1 base, with 15 bases left in between. Germline V lookup: CDR1 LNHDA, CDR2 SQIVND (reference sequence). The source of the sample is a study of cytomegalovirus exposure and HLA in healthy donors. The study, taken as a whole, reports: Relative to the roughly 700-donor mean, N-insertions were reportedly fewer in an Asian-associated ancestry cluster in a later analysis. The study found most TCR sequences rare, yet found some public TCRs in many donors.

In the PCR, 60 Vbeta and 13 Jbeta primers were used. Assay: immunoSEQ multiplex PCR; the TCRdb copy retains only in-frame clones and omits some. This table holds over 100,000 clones, roughly 80% found once. The chain joins TRBV19 to TRBJ2-7; no definite D call. The TCR originated in a male donor in good health and CMV-seropositive. Sequenced: PBMCs. The CDR3 coding sequence is TGTGCCAGTAGTCAAGATTCCCCTCTATCCTACGAGCAGTACTTC. This sequence encodes CASSQDSPLSYEQYF.